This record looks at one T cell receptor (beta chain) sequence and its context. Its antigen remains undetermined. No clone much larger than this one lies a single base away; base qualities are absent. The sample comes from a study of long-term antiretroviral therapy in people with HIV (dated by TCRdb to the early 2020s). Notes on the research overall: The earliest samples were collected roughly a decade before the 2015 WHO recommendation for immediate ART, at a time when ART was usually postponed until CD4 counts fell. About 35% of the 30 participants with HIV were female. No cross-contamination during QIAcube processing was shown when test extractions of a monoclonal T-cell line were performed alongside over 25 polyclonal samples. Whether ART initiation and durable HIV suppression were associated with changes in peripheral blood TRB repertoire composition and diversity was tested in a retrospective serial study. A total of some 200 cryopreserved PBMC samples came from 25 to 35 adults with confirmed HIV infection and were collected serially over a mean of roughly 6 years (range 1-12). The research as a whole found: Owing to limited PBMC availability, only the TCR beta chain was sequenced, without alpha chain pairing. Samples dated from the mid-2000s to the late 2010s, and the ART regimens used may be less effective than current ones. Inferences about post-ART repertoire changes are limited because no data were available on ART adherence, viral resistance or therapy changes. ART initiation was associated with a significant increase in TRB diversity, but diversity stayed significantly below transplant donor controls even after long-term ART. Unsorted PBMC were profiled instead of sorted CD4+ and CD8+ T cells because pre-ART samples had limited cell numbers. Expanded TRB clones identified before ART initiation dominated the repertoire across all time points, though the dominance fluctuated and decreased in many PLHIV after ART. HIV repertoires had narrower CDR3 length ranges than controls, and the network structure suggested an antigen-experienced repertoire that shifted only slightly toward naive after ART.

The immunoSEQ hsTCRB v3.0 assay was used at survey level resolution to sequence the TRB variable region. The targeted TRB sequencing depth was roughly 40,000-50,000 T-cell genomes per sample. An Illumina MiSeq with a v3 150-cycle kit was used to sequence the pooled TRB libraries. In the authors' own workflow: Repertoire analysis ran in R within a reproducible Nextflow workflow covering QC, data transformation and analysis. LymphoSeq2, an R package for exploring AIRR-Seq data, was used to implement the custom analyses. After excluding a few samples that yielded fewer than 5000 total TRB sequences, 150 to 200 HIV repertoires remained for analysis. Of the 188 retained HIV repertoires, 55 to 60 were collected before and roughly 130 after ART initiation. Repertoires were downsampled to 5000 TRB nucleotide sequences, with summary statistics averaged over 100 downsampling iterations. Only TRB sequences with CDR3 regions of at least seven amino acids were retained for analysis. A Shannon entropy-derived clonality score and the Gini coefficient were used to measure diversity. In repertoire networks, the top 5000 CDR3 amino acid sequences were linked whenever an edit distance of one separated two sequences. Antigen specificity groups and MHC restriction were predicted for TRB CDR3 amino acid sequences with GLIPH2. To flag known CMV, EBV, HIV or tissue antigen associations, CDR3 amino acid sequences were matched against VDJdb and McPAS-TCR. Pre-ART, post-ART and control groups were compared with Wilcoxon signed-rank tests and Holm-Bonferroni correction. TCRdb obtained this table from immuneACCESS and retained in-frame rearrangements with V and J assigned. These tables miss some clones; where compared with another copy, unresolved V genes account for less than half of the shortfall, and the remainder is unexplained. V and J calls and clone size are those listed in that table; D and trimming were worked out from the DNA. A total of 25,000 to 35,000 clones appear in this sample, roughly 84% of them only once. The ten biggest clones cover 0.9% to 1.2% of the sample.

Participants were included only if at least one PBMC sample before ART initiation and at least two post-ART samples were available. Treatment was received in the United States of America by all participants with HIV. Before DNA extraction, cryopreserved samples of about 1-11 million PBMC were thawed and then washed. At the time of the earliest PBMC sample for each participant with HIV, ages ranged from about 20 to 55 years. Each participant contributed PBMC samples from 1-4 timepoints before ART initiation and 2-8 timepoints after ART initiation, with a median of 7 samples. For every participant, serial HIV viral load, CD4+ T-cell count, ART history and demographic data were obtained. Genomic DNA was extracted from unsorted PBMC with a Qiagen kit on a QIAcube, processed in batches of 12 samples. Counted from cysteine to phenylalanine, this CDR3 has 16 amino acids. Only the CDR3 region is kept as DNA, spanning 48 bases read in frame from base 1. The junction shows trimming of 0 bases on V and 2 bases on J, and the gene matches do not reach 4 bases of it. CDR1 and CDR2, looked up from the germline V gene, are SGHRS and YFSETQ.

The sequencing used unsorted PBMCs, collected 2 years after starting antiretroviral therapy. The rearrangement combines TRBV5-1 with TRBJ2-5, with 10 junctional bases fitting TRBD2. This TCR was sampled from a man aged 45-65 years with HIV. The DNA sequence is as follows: TGCGCCAGCAGCTTGGTAGCGGGAGGAGAACAAGAGACCCAGTACTTC. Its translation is CASSLVAGGEQETQYF.